The next 28 T cell receptor beta chains were all read from a single sample in a study of beta chain features in type 1 diabetes. cDNA synthesis used the whole RNA isolate, giving expressed TCRB sequences. Assay used: immunoSEQ multiplex PCR; TCRdb lists only in-frame clones, some missing. The repertoire includes around 250,000 clones, roughly 13% of them detected once, and 0.026% sits in the top ten. The sequencing input was naive CD4+ T cells from blood. Receptors were obtained from a woman in her 40s in good health.

This clone was seen a few times. This sequence joins TRBV7-2 and TRBJ2-5; 7 nucleotides line up with TRBD2. Germline CDR1 is SGHTA and CDR2 is FQGNSA. With V trimmed by 5 bases and J by 1 base, 7 bases remained unmatched. The CDR3 covers 15 residues. The CDR3 loop is CASSSGGRLQETQYF. CDR3 sequence (DNA): TGTGCCAGCAGCAGTGGCGGGAGACTCCAAGAGACCCAGTACTTC.

Only a few counts were recorded for this clone. The chain recombines TRBV6-5 with TRBJ2-7; perhaps TRBD2 as D (6 bases). Germline V lookup: CDR1 MNHEY, CDR2 SVGAGI. Trimming stripped 0 bases from V and 3 bases from J, with 15 bases between. The CDR3 spans 16 residues. CDR3 loop: CASSYSGGADYYEQYF. The CDR3, as DNA: TGTGCCAGCAGTTACTCAGGTGGGGCGGACTACTACGAGCAGTACTTC.

The table lists this clone with many counts. The V call is TRBV10-3, the J call TRBJ2-2; D unresolved. Germline-derived CDR1 and CDR2 are ENHRY and SYGVKD. CDR3 length: 11 residues. Trimming pared 7 bases from V and 7 bases from J, leaving 7 bases between. In DNA, the CDR3 is TGTGCCATCACCGCAGGCGGGGAGCTGTTTTTT. Translation: CAITAGGELFF.

This clone was seen more than once but under ten times. A read error may account for a junction end that differs from germline. The chain has TRBV6-1 and TRBJ2-7; D is uncertain. In germline, CDR1 is MNHNS, CDR2 SASEGT. The CDR3 contains 16 residues. CDR3 loop: CAISESWPALGYEQYF. CDR3 coding DNA: TGTGCCATCAGTGAGTCATGGCCGGCCCTCGGGTACGAGCAGTACTTC.

The chain couples TRBV18 to TRBJ1-1, with 7 bases lining up with TRBD1. After removal of 4 bases from V and 1 base from J, the junction contained 3 bases not matched to a gene. The CDR3 runs 14 residues. The germline V gene encodes CDR1 KGHSH and CDR2 LQKENI. The chain's CDR3 is CASSRDRENTEAFF. CDR3 nucleotides: TGTGCCAGCTCACGGGACAGAGAGAACACTGAAGCTTTCTTT.

This clone was counted between two and nine times. This rearrangement joins TRBV10-2 to TRBJ2-5, with 8 nucleotides matching TRBD1. Germline loops: CDR1 WSHSY, CDR2 SAAADI. The V and J ends lost 8 bases and 1 base, in that order; junction bases with no gene match: 0. This CDR3 comprises 12 residues. CDR3 amino acids: CASGTGQETQYF. The DNA of the CDR3 is TGCGCCAGCGGGACAGGCCAAGAGACCCAGTACTTC.

The CDR3 bases are TGTGCCAGCAGCACTGACAGGGGAAGCTACAATGAGCAGTTCTTC. Amino acid sequence: CASSTDRGSYNEQFF. The chain is built from TRBV11-1 and TRBJ2-1, with 8 bases aligning to TRBD1. The CDR3 is made up of 15 amino acids. V shed 5 bases and J 3 bases; nucleotides not matched to a gene: 6. Germline CDR1 SGHAT, CDR2 FQDESV (reference sequence).

About this clone: The junction shows a germline mismatch at one end, possibly a read error. This specimen includes other DNA sequences encoding the same CDR3. The chain combines TRBV5-1 with TRBJ1-2; D possibly corresponds to TRBD1 (6 bases). Germline V CDR1 and CDR2: SGHRS, YFSETQ. The CDR3 runs 14 residues. The CDR3 is CASSLQGLDYGYTF. The CDR3 region has the DNA TGCGCCAGCAGCTTACAGGGCCTCGACTACGGCTACACCTTC. Using reference TRBV5-1 and TRBJ1-2 for the parts outside the CDR3, the full variable domain is KAGVTQTPRYLIKTRGQQVTLSCSPISGHRSVSWYQQTPGQGLQFLFEYFSETQRNKGNFPGRFSGRQFSNSRSEMNVSTLELGDSALYLCASSLQGLDYGYTFGSGTRLTVV.

This chain links TRBV29-1 with TRBJ2-3; no definite D call. There are 12 residues in the CDR3. Germline loops: CDR1 SQVTM, CDR2 ANQGSEA. The V end was cut by 5 bases, the J end by 4 bases, with 10 bases between. CDR3 sequence: CSVRVAPDTQYF. The CDR3 nucleotides are TGCAGCGTTCGGGTAGCCCCAGATACGCAGTATTTT.

The chain recombines TRBV25-1 with TRBJ2-2, with 8 bases that match TRBD2. Trimming removed 8 bases from V and 5 bases from J; junction bases left unmatched: 10. This CDR3 spans 15 amino acids. CDR1 is MGHDK, CDR2 SYGVNS, per germline. The CDR3 sequence is CASRSGTRDTGELFF. The CDR3 nucleotides are TGTGCCAGCCGAAGCGGGACTAGGGATACCGGGGAGCTGTTTTTT.

Regarding this clone: Different DNA sequences within this sample yield the same CDR3. As DNA, the CDR3 is TGTGCCACCTATACCAGCGCGGGAATCTACACCTTC. Its protein product is CATYTSAGIYTF. The chain recombines TRBV25-1 with TRBJ1-2; D is ambiguous. V lost 10 bases and J 10 bases, leaving 19 bases between the germline ends. The germline CDR1 and CDR2 sequences are MGHDK and SYGVNS. The CDR3 is made up of 12 amino acids.

This clone has only a few counts. The chain has TRBV6-5 and TRBJ2-7; 7 bases are shared with TRBD2. Trimming cost V 5 bases and J 6 bases; bases outside gene matches: 4. CDR3 size: 12 residues. Germline V CDR1 and CDR2: MNHEY, SVGAGI. The CDR3: CASSETGGEQYF. CDR3 DNA: TGTGCCAGCAGTGAGACGGGGGGCGAGCAGTACTTC.

The V call is TRBV4-2, the J call TRBJ1-1, with D maybe TRBD1 (6 bases). Germline V CDR1 and CDR2: LGHNA, YNFKEQ. V lost 6 bases to trimming and J lost 2 bases, with 13 bases between them. The CDR3 totals 14 residues. CDR3 in DNA: TGTGCCAGCAGATCGGCAGGGGCAAACACTGAAGCTTTCTTT. Its translation: CASRSAGANTEAFF.

This clone was seen a handful of times. The rearrangement links TRBV4-1 to TRBJ2-1; TRBD2 matches 10 bases. This CDR3 comprises 16 residues. Germline CDR1 and CDR2: MGHRA and YSYEKL. Unmatched junction bases numbered 9, after V lost 0 bases and J lost 10 bases. CDR3 in amino acids: CASSQEKRGGLREQFF. The CDR3 DNA sequence: TGCGCCAGCAGCCAAGAAAAGCGGGGGGGCCTAAGGGAGCAGTTCTTC.

The chain couples TRBV7-2 to TRBJ2-1; TRBD2 agrees at 9 bases. The germline gives CDR1 SGHTA, CDR2 FQGNSA. The CDR3 is 15 residues long. Trimming at V came to 2 bases and at J to 8 bases, leaving 7 bases not matched to a gene. Written as DNA, the CDR3 is TGTGCCAGCAGCTTAAGCGGGGGGACCTCCTATGAGCAGTTCTTC. This sequence encodes CASSLSGGTSYEQFF.

This clone occurred a few times. The chain combines TRBV7-8 with TRBJ1-2; D may be TRBD1 (5 bases). The germline gives CDR1 SGHVS, CDR2 FQNEAQ. Trimming left V 1 base short and J 8 bases short, with 17 bases between. The CDR3 consists of 15 residues. This CDR3 is CASSLEVPHRQGYTF. DNA for the CDR3: TGTGCCAGCAGCTTAGAAGTCCCCCACAGGCAGGGCTACACCTTC.

In this sample, this clone turned up many times. The J gene is TRBJ2-3, the V gene TRBV29-1; 12 bases map to TRBD2. The CDR3 is 14 amino acids. Trimming removed 7 bases from V and 5 bases from J; junction bases left unmatched: 7. Germline V gene lookup returns CDR1 SQVTM and CDR2 ANQGSEA. CDR3 in DNA: TGCAGCGCACCTAGCGGGGGGGCCATAGATACGCAGTATTTT. Encoded protein: CSAPSGGAIDTQYF.

This clone occurred a few times. The chain carries TRBV5-1 and TRBJ2-5, with 10 positions matching TRBD1. The germline CDR1 and CDR2 sequences are SGHRS and YFSETQ. The trim removed 5 bases at V and 4 bases at J, leaving 14 bases unmatched. CDR3 length: 17 residues. CDR3 amino acids: CASRQERGDRGRETQYF. CDR3 bases: TGCGCCAGCAGACAGGAGAGAGGGGACAGGGGAAGAGAGACCCAGTACTTC.

The chain recombines TRBV7-2 with TRBJ1-2, with D perhaps matching TRBD1 (5 bases). CDR1 is SGHTA and CDR2 is FQGNSA in the germline V gene. The CDR3 contains 16 residues. V dropped 5 bases and J dropped 2 bases, with 18 bases sitting between them. The DNA of the CDR3 is TGTGCCAGCAGCAGATCCTCGACAGTTCCGAACTATGGCTACACCTTC. It specifies CASSRSSTVPNYGYTF.

This sequence joins TRBV7-9 and TRBJ1-6; 9 bases fit TRBD1. The length of the CDR3 is 15 residues. The germline V gene has CDR1 SEHNR and CDR2 FQNEAQ (reference sequence). The V segment lost 4 bases and the J segment 8 bases; nucleotides outside the gene matches: 6. The CDR3 DNA is TGTGCCAGCAGCTCCCGGACAGGGGAGGATTCACCCCTCCACTTT. Translating gives CASSSRTGEDSPLHF. The whole variable domain, filled in from reference TRBV7-9 and TRBJ1-6, reads DTGVSQNPRHKITKRGQNVTFRCDPISEHNRLYWYRQTLGQGPEFLTYFQNEAQLEKSRLLSDRFSAERPKGSFSTLEIQRTEQGDSAMYLCASSSRTGEDSPLHFGNGTRLTVT.

This chain connects TRBV9 to TRBJ2-3; maybe TRBD2 (5 bases). The CDR3 is 20 amino acids. Germline lookup yields CDR1 SGDLS and CDR2 YYNGEE. V lost 1 base and J lost 0, with 24 bases in between. The CDR3 reads CASSVTVVASKTSSTDTQYF. CDR3 DNA: TGTGCCAGCAGCGTAACGGTGGTTGCTAGCAAGACCTCTAGCACAGATACGCAGTATTTT.

The V call is TRBV5-1, the J call TRBJ1-4, with 7 bases aligning to TRBD1. Germline trimming cut 4 bases from V and 5 bases from J; bases unmatched to any gene: 8. The germline V gene encodes CDR1 SGHRS and CDR2 YFSETQ. CDR3 length equals 15 residues. Written as DNA, the CDR3 is TGCGCCAGCAGCCAGAGACAGGGTTGGAATGAAAAACTGTTTTTT. Residues: CASSQRQGWNEKLFF. Drawing the rest from reference TRBV5-1 and TRBJ1-4, the complete variable domain is KAGVTQTPRYLIKTRGQQVTLSCSPISGHRSVSWYQQTPGQGLQFLFEYFSETQRNKGNFPGRFSGRQFSNSRSEMNVSTLELGDSALYLCASSQRQGWNEKLFFGSGTQLSVL.

This clone was counted at least ten times. The V gene is TRBV15, the J gene TRBJ2-2, with D unresolved. CDR1 and CDR2 (germline): LNHNV, YYDKDF (reference sequence). CDR3 length: 12 residues. V lost 8 bases, J lost 4 bases, and 8 bases lay in between. The CDR3 spells CATRFVTGELFF. The CDR3 DNA sequence: TGTGCCACCCGGTTTGTCACCGGGGAGCTGTTTTTT.

The chain is built from TRBV28 and TRBJ2-5; TRBD1 might be the D (6 bases). V was shortened by 6 bases and J by 7 bases, with 15 bases between the two germline ends. This CDR3 spans 13 amino acids. The germline V gene has CDR1 MDHEN and CDR2 SYDVKM. The CDR3 DNA reads as TGTGCCAGCAGCCCAACAGGGCCCCGGACCCAGTACTTC. This translates into CASSPTGPRTQYF.

This clone was seen only a few times. The J gene is TRBJ2-1, the V gene TRBV14; the match to TRBD2 covers 13 bases. There are 17 residues in the CDR3. Germline V lookup: CDR1 SGHDN, CDR2 FVKESK. V lost 5 bases, J lost 2 bases, and 6 bases stayed unmatched. The CDR3 loop is CASSRTSGGPTYNEQFF. CDR3 coding DNA: TGTGCCAGCAGCAGGACTAGCGGGGGCCCCACCTACAATGAGCAGTTCTTC.

The chain links TRBV18 to TRBJ1-1, with a possible D match to TRBD1 (6 bases). V was cut by 1 base and J by 0 bases, with 15 bases left in between. Germline CDR1 reads KGHSH; CDR2 reads LQKENI. CDR3 length: 17 residues. The CDR3 nucleotides are TGTGCCAGCTCACCACTCAGGGGCCGAACAATGAACACTGAAGCTTTCTTT. It is translated as CASSPLRGRTMNTEAFF.

The sample holds a few counts of this clone. The chain links TRBV5-1 to TRBJ2-7; no definite D call. The CDR3 runs to 14 residues. In germline, CDR1 is SGHRS, CDR2 YFSETQ. Trimming shortened V by 0 bases and J by 7 bases, and 14 bases separated the two germline ends. Written as DNA, the CDR3 is TGCGCCAGCAGCTTGGAGACTGGAGTTCGGGAGCAGTACTTC. Protein product: CASSLETGVREQYF.

This clone was recorded a few times. The V call is TRBV19, the J call TRBJ2-3, with D unclear. Trimming cost V 5 bases and J 2 bases, with 11 bases left between them. There are 14 residues in the CDR3. Germline V CDR1 and CDR2: LNHDA, SQIVND (reference sequence). The DNA of the CDR3 is TGTGCCAGTAGTGTCGACTCCCTCACAGATACGCAGTATTTT. It translates to CASSVDSLTDTQYF. Combining the CDR3 with reference TRBV19 and TRBJ2-3 gives the whole variable domain DGGITQSPKYLFRKEGQNVTLSCEQNLNHDAMYWYRQDPGQGLRLIYYSQIVNDFQKGDIAEGYSVSREKKESFPLTVTSAQKNPTAFYLCASSVDSLTDTQYFGPGTRLTVL.